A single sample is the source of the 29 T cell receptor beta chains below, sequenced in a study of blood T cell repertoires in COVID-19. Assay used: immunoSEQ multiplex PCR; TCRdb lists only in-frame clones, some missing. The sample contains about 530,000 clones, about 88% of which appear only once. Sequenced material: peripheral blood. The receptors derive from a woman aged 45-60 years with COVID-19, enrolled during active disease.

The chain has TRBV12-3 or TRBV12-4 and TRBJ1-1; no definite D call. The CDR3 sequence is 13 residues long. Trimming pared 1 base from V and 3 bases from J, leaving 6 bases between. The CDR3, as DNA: TGTGCCAGCAGTTTAGGCGTGTACACTGAAGCTTTCTTT. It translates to CASSLGVYTEAFF.

CDR3 sequence: CASSRDSDTDTQYF. DNA for the CDR3: TGTGCCAGTAGCCGGGACTCTGACACAGATACGCAGTATTTT. The chain recombines TRBV19 with TRBJ2-3; tentatively, D is TRBD2 (6 bases). With 6 bases removed from V and 2 bases from J, the gap between germline ends came to 12 bases. The germline gives CDR1 LNHDA, CDR2 SQIVND (reference sequence). The CDR3 contains 14 residues. Based on the CDR3 plus reference TRBV19 and TRBJ2-3, the full variable domain is DGGITQSPKYLFRKEGQNVTLSCEQNLNHDAMYWYRQDPGQGLRLIYYSQIVNDFQKGDIAEGYSVSREKKESFPLTVTSAQKNPTAFYLCASSRDSDTDTQYFGPGTRLTVL.

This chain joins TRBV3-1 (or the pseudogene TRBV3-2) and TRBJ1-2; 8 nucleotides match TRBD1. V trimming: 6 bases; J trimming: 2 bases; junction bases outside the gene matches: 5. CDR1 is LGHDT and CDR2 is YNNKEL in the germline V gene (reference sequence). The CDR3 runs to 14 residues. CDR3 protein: CASRPTGANYGYTF. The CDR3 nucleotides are TGTGCCAGCAGGCCGACAGGGGCCAACTATGGCTACACCTTC.

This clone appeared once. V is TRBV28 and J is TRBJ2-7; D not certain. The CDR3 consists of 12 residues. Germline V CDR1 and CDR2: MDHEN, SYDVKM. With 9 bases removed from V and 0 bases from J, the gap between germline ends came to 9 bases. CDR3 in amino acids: CASYDNSYEQYF. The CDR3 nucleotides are TGTGCCAGTTATGACAACTCCTACGAGCAGTACTTC.

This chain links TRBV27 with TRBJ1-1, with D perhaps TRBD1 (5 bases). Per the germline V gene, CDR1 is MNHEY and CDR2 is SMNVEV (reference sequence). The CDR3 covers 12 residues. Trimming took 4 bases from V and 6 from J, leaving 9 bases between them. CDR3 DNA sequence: TGTGCCAGCAGTTCGGGAGGGGCTGAAGCTTTCTTT. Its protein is CASSSGGAEAFF.

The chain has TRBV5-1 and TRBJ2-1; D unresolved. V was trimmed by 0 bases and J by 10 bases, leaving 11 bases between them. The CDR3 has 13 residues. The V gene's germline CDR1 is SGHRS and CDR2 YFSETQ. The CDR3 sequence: CASSLESDQEQFF. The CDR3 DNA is TGCGCCAGCAGCTTGGAAAGTGATCAGGAGCAGTTCTTC.

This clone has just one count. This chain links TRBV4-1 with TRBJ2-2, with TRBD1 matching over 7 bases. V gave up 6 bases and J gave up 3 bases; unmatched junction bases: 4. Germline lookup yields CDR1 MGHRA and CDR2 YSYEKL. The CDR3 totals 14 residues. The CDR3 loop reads CASRSGQYTGELFF. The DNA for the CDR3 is TGCGCCAGCAGGTCGGGACAGTACACCGGGGAGCTGTTTTTT.

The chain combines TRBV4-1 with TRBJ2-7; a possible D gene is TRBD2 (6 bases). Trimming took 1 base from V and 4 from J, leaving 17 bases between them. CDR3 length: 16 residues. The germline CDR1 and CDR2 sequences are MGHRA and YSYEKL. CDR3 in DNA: TGCGCCAGCAGCCAAGGGAGACACGTCGGGGGTTACGAGCAGTACTTC. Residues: CASSQGRHVGGYEQYF.

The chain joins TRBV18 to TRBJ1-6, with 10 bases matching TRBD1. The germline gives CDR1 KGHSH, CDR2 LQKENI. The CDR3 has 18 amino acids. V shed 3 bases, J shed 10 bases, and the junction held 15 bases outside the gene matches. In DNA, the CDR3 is TGTGCCAGCTCACCTTTTCGGGACAGGGGAACGGGTGGATCACCCCTCCACTTT. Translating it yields CASSPFRDRGTGGSPLHF.

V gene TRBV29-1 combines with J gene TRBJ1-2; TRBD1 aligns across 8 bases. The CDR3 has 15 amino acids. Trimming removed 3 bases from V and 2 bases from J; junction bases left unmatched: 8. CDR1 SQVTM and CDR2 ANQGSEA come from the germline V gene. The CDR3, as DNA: TGCAGCGTTGAGAGACAGGGGACTTCCAACTATGGCTACACCTTC. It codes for CSVERQGTSNYGYTF.

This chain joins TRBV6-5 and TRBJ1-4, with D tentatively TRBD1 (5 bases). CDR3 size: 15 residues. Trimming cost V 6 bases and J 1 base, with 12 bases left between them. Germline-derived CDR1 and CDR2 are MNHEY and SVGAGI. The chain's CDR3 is CASRTSGGTNEKLFF. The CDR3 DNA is TGTGCCAGCAGGACCTCCGGGGGAACTAATGAAAAACTGTTTTTT.

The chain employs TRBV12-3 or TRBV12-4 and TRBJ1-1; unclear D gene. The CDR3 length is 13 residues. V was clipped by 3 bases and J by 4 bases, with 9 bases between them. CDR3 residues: CASSFGEGTEAFF. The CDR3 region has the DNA TGTGCCAGCAGTTTCGGGGAGGGCACTGAAGCTTTCTTT.

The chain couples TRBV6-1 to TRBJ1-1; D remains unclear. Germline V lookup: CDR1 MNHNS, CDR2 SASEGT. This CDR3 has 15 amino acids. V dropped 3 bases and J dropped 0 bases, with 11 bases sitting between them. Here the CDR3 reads CASSETAGLNTEAFF. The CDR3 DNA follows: TGTGCCAGCAGTGAGACGGCAGGATTGAACACTGAAGCTTTCTTT.

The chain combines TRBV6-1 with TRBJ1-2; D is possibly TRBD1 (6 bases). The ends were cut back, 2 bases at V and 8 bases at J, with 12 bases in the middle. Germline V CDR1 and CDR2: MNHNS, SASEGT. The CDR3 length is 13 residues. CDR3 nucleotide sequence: TGTGCCAGCAGTGAATGGACAGTTGAAGGCTACACCTTC. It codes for CASSEWTVEGYTF.

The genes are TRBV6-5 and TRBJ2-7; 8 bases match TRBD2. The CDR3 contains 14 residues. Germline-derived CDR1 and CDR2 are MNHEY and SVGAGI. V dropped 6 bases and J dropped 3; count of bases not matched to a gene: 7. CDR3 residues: CASRRPGGVYEQYF. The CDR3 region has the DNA TGTGCCAGCAGGAGGCCGGGGGGGGTCTACGAGCAGTACTTC.

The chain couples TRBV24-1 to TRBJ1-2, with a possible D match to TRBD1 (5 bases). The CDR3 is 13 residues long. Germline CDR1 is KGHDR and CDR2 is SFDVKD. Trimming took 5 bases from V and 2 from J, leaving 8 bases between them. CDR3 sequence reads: CATSGGENYGYTF. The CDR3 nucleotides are TGTGCCACCAGTGGGGGGGAGAACTATGGCTACACCTTC.

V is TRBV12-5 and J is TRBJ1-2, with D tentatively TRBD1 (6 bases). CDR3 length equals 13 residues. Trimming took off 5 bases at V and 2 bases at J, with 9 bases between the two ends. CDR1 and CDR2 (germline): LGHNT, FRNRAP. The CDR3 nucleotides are TGTGCTAGTGGTGAGGACAGCAACTATGGCTACACCTTC. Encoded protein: CASGEDSNYGYTF.

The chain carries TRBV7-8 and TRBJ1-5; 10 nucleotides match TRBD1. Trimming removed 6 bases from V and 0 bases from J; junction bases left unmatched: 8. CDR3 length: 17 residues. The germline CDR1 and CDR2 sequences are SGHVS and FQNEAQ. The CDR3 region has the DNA TGTGCCAGCAGTTCCGGGACAGGGGCCAATAGCAATCAGCCCCAGCATTTT. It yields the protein CASSSGTGANSNQPQHF.

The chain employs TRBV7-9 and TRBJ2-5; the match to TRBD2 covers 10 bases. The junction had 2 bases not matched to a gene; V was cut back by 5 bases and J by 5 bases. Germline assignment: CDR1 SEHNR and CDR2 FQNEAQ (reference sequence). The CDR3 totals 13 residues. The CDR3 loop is CASSQGLAETQYF. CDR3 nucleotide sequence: TGTGCCAGCAGCCAGGGACTAGCGGAGACCCAGTACTTC. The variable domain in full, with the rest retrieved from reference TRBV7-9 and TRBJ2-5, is DTGVSQNPRHKITKRGQNVTFRCDPISEHNRLYWYRQTLGQGPEFLTYFQNEAQLEKSRLLSDRFSAERPKGSFSTLEIQRTEQGDSAMYLCASSQGLAETQYFGPGTRLLVL.

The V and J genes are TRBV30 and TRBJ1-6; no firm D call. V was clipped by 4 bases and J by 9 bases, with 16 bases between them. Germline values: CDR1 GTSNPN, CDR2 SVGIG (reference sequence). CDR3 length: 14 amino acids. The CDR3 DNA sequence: TGTGCCTGGACCCTAGGACGGGGATCTTCACCCCTCCACTTT. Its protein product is CAWTLGRGSSPLHF.

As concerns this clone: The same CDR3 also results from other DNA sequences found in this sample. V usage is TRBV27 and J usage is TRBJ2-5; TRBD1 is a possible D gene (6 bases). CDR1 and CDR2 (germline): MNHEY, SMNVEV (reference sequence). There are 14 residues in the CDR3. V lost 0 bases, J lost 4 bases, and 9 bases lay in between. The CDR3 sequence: CASSLSTGRETQYF. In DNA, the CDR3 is TGTGCCAGCAGTTTATCCACAGGGAGAGAGACCCAGTACTTC.

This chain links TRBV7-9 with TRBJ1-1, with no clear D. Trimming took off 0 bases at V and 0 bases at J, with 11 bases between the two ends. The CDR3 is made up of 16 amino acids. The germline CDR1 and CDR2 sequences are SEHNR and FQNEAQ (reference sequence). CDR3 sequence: CASSLARGQMNTEAFF. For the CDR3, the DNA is TGTGCCAGCAGCTTAGCGAGAGGTCAGATGAACACTGAAGCTTTCTTT.

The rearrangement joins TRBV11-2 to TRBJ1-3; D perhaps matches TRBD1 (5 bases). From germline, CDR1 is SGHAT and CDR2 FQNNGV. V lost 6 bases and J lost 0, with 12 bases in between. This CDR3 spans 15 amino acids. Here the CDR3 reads CASRTTGGSGNTIYF. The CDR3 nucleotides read TGTGCCAGCAGGACGACCGGGGGCTCTGGAAACACCATATATTTT.

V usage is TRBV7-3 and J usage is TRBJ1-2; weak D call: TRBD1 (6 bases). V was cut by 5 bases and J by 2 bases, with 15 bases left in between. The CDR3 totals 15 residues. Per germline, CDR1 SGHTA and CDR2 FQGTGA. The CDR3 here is CASSPQGQANYGYTF. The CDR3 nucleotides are TGTGCCAGCAGCCCACAGGGACAAGCGAACTATGGCTACACCTTC.

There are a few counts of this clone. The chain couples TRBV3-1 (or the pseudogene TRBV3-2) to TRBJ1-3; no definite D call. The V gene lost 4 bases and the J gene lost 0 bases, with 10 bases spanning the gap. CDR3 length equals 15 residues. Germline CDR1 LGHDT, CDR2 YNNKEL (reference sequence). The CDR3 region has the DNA TGTGCCAGCAGCCCCACACCTGACTCTGGAAACACCATATATTTT. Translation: CASSPTPDSGNTIYF.

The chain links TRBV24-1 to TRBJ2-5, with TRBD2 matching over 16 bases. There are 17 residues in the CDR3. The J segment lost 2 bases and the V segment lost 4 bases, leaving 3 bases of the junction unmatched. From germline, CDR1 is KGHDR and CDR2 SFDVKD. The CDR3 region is CATSDPGLAGGQETQYF. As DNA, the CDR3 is TGTGCCACCAGTGACCCGGGACTAGCGGGGGGGCAAGAGACCCAGTACTTC.

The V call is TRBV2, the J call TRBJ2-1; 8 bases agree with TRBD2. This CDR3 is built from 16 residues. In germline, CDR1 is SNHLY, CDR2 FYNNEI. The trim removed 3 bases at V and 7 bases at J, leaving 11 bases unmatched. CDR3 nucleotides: TGTGCCAGCAGTGACGGGCGGGGGGCCCCGTTGAATGAGCAGTTCTTC. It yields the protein CASSDGRGAPLNEQFF.

The DNA of the CDR3 is TGTGCCAGCAGTGTGTTGGCAGGGAACGATCAGCCCCAGCATTTT. Its protein product is CASSVLAGNDQPQHF. The chain links TRBV2 to TRBJ1-5; tentative D call: TRBD1 (5 bases). The germline V gene encodes CDR1 SNHLY and CDR2 FYNNEI. The germline V and J ends were trimmed by 4 bases and 5 bases, with 15 bases remaining between them. CDR3 length: 15 residues.

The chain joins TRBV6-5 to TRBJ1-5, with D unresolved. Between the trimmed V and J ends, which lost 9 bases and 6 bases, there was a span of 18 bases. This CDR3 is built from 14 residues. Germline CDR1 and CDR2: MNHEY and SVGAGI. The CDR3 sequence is CASSGELRSQPQHF. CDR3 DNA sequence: TGTGCCAGTTCCGGGGAGCTGCGATCTCAGCCCCAGCATTTT.